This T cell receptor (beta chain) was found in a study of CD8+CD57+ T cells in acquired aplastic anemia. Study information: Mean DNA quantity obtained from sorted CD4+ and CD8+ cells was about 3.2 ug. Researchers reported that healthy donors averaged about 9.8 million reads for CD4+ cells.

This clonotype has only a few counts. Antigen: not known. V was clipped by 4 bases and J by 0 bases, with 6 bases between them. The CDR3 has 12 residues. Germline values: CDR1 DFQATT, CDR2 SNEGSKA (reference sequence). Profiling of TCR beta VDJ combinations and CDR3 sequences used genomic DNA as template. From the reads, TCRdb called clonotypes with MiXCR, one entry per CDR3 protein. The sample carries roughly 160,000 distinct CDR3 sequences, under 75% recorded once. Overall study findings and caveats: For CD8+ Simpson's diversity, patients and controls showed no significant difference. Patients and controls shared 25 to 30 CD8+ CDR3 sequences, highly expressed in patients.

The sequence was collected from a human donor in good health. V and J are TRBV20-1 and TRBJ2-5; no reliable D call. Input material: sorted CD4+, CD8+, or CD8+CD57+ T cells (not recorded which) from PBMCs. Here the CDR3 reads CSAIPDQETQYF. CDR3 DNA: TGCAGTGCTATACCGGACCAAGAGACCCAGTACTTC.